This T cell receptor (beta chain) was sequenced for a study of early T cells in non-severe SARS-CoV-2 infection. About the study: With bulk RNA from unsorted whole blood as input, sequencing yielded unpaired chains. Study-wide results and limits: CD4 and private specificities were missed by VDJdb matching, which favored anti-spike CD8 responses.

CDR1 is SGHVS and CDR2 is FNYEAQ in the germline V gene. The ends were cut back, 5 bases at V and 0 bases at J, with 8 bases in the middle. The CDR3 is 14 amino acids. For this clonotype: The antigen is not known.

The library protocol tagged individual cDNA molecules with unique molecular identifiers. One entry per CDR3 protein, called by TCRdb with MiXCR from the 5' RACE reads. The data hold fewer than 65,000 distinct CDR3 sequences, with roughly 5.7% observed a single time. This receptor was taken from an adult who was a healthcare worker with PCR-confirmed SARS-CoV-2 infection or an uninfected control (not recorded which). V usage is TRBV7-6 and J usage is TRBJ2-1; D gene ambiguous. The sequenced sample was whole blood, obtained at baseline. CDR3 loop: CASSPRSSYNEQFF. DNA for the CDR3: TGTGCCAGCAGCCCTCGGAGCTCCTACAATGAGCAGTTCTTC.